The entry that follows covers one T cell receptor beta chain sequence. The CDR3 has 16 amino acids. Trimming left V 1 base short and J 3 bases short, with 15 bases between. CDR1 and CDR2 (germline): LGHNA, YSLEER. Original data processing: Quantification of nucleated cells was approximated via reference gene primer amplification. Clones were read by immunoSEQ multiplex PCR, and TCRdb kept only the in-frame ones, dropping some. V and J calls and clone size are as listed in that table; D and trimming were resolved from the DNA. The sample has approximately 150,000 clones; 87% are singletons. These data are taken from a study of blood T cell repertoires in COVID-19. Study at large: Samples taken during acute and convalescent COVID-19 were collected in the United States, Italy and Spain. Sample material is recorded as cDNA or gDNA derived from T cells, B-cell-depleted T cells, or PBMCs.

Sequenced: peripheral blood. This chain joins TRBV4-3 and TRBJ2-5; a possible D gene is TRBD2 (5 bases). This receptor was obtained from a woman between 55 and 75 years old who had recovered from COVID-19. CDR3 protein: CASSQAQYLAKETQYF. The CDR3 nucleotides read TGCGCCAGCAGCCAAGCTCAGTATCTAGCTAAAGAGACCCAGTACTTC.